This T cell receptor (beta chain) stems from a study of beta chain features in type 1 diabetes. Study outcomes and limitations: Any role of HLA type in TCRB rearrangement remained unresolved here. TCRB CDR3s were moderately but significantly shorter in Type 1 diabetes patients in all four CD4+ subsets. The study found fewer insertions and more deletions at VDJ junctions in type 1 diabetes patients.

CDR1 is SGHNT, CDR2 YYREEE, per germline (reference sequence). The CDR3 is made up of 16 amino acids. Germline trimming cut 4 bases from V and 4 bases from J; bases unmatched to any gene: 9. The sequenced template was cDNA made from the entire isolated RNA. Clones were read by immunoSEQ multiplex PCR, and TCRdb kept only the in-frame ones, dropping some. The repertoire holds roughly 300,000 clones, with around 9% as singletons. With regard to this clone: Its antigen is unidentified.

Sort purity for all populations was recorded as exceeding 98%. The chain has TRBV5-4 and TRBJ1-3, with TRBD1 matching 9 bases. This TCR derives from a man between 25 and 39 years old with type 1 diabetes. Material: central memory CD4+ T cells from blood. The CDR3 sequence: CASSQGGQGVGNTIYF. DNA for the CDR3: TGTGCCAGCAGCCAAGGGGGACAGGGTGTCGGAAACACCATATATTTT.